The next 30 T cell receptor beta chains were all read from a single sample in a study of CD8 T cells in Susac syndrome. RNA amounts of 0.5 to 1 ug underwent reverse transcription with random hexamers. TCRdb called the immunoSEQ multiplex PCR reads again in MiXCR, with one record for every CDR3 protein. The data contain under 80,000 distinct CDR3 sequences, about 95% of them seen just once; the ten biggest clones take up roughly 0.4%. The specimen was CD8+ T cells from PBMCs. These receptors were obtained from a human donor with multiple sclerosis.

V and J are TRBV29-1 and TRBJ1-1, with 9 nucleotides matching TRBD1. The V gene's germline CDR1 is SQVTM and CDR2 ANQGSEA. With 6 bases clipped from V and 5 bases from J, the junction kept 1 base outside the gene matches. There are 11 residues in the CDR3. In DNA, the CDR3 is TGCAGCGTCGACAGGGGGACTGAAGCTTTCTTT. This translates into CSVDRGTEAFF. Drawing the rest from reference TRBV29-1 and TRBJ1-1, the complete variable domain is SAVISQKPSRDICQRGTSLTIQCQVDSQVTMMFWYRQQPGQSLTLIATANQGSEATYESGFVIDKFPISRPNLTFSTLTVSNMSPEDSSIYLCSVDRGTEAFFGQGTRLTVV.

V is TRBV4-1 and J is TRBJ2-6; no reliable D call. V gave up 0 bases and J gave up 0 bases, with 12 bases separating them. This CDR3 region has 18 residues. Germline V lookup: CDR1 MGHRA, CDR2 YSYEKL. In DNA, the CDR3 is TGCGCCAGCAGCCAAGAGCCCGGATGGGGCTCTGGGGCCAACGTCCTGACTTTC. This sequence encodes CASSQEPGWGSGANVLTF.

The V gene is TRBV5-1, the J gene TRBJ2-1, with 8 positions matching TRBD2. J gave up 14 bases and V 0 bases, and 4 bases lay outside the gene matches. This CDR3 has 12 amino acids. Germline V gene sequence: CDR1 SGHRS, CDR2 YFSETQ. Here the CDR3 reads CASSLGSREEFF. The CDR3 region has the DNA TGCGCCAGCAGCTTGGGGTCGCGGGAGGAGTTCTTC.

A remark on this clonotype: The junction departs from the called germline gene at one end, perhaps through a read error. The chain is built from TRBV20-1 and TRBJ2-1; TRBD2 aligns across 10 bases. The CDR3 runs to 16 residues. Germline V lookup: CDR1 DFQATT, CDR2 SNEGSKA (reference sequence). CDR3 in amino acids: CSARVSLAGAYNEQFF. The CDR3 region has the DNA TGCAGCGCTAGAGTCTCGCTAGCGGGAGCTTACAATGAGCAGTTCTTC.

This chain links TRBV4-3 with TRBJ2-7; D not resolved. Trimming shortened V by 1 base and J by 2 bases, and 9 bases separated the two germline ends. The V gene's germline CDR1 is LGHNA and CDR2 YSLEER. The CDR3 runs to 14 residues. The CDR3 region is CASSQGAGTYEQYF. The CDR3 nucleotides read TGCGCCAGCAGCCAAGGAGCAGGAACCTACGAGCAGTACTTC.

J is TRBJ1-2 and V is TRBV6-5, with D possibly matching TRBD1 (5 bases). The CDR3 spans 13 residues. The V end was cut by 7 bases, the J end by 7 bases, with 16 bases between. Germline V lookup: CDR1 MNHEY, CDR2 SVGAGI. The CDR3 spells CASTVGGGFGYTF. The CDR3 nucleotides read TGTGCCAGCACCGTCGGCGGGGGGTTTGGCTACACCTTC.

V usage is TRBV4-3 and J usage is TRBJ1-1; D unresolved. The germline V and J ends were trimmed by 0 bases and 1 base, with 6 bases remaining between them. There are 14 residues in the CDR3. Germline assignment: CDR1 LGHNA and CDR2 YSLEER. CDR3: CASSQDNPNTEAFF. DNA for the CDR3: TGCGCCAGCAGCCAAGATAATCCGAACACTGAAGCTTTCTTT.

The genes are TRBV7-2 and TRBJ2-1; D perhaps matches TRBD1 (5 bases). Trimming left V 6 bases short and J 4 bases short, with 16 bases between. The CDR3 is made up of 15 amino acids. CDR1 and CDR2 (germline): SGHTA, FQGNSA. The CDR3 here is CASSDAGSGYNEQFF. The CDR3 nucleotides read TGTGCCAGCAGTGACGCAGGGTCTGGGTACAATGAGCAGTTCTTC.

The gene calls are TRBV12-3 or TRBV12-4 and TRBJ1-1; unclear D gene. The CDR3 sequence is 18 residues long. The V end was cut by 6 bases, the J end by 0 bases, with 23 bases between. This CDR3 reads CASSPISGRKPLNTEAFF. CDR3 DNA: TGTGCCAGCAGCCCGATATCGGGCCGGAAGCCATTGAACACTGAAGCTTTCTTT.

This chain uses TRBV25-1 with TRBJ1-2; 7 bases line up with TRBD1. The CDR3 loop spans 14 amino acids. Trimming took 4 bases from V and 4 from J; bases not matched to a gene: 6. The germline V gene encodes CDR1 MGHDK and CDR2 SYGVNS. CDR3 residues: CASSGTGDRYGYTF. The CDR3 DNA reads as TGTGCCAGCAGTGGCACAGGGGACCGCTATGGCTACACCTTC.

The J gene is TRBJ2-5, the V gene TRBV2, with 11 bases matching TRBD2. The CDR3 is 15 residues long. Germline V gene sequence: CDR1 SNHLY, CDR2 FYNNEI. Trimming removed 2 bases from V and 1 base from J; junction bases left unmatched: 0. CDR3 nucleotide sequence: TGTGCCAGCAGTGAACTAGCGGGGGGCCAAGAGACCCAGTACTTC. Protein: CASSELAGGQETQYF.

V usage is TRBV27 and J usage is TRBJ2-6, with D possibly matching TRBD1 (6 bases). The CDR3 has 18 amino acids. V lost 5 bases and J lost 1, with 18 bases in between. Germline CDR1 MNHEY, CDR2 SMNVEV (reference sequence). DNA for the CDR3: TGTGCCAGCAGTCTACGGACAGCCTGGGGTTCTGGGGCCAACGTCCTGACTTTC. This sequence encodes CASSLRTAWGSGANVLTF.

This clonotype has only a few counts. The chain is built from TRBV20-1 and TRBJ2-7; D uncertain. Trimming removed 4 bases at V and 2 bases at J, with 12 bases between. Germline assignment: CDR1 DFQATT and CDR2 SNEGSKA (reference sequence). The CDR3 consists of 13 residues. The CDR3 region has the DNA TGCAGTGCTAACGACGCCGGAACCTACGAGCAGTACTTC. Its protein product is CSANDAGTYEQYF.

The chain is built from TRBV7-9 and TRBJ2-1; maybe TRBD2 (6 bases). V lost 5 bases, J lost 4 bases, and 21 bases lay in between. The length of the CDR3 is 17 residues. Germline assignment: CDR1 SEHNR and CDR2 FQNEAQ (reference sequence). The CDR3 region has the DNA TGTGCCAGCAGCCCCCAAGTAGCGGCCCACAATTACAATGAGCAGTTCTTC. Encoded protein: CASSPQVAAHNYNEQFF.

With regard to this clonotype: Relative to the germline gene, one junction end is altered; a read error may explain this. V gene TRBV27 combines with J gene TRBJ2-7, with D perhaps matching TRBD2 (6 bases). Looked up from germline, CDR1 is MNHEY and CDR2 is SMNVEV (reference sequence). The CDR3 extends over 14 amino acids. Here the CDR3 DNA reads TGTGCCAGCAGTTTCGTGGGAGGCTCCCACGAGCAGTACTTC. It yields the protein CASSFVGGSHEQYF.

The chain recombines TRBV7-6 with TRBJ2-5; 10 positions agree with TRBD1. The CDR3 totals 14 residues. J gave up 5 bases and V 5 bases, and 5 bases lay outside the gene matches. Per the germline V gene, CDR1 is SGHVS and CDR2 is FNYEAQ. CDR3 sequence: CASSIDRGLETQYF. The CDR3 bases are TGTGCCAGCAGCATAGACAGGGGGCTCGAGACCCAGTACTTC. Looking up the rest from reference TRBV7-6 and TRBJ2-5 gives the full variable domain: GAGVSQSPRYKVTKRGQDVALRCDPISGHVSLYWYRQALGQGPEFLTYFNYEAQQDKSGLPNDRFSAERPEGSISTLTIQRTEQRDSAMYRCASSIDRGLETQYFGPGTRLLVL.

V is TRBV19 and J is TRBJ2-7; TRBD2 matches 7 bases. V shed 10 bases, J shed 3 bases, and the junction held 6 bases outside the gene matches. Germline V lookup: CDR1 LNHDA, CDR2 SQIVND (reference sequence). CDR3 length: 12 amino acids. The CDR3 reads CATATSSYEQYF. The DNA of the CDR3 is TGTGCCACCGCGACTAGCAGCTACGAGCAGTACTTC.

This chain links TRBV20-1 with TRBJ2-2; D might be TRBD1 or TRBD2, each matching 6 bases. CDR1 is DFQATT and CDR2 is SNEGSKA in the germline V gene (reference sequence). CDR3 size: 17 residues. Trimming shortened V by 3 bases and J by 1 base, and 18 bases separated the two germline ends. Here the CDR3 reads CSARTPDGGKNTGELFF. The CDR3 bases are TGCAGTGCTAGGACTCCGGACGGGGGCAAGAACACCGGGGAGCTGTTTTTT.

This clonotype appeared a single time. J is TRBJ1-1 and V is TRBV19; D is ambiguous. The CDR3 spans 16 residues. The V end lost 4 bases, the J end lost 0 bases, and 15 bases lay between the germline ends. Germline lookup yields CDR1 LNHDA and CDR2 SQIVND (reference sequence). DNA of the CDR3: TGTGCCAGTAGTACAGCCCGGGGAGCCATGAACACTGAAGCTTTCTTT. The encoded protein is CASSTARGAMNTEAFF.

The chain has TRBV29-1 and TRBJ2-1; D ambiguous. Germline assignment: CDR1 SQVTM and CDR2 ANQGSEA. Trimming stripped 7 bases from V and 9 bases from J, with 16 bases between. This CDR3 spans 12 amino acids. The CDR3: CSGSIGLGEQFF. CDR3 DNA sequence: TGCAGCGGCAGCATAGGTTTGGGTGAGCAGTTCTTC.

CDR3 in amino acids: CASMAGARGTQYF. For the CDR3, the DNA is TGTGCCAGCATGGCGGGGGCACGTGGTACGCAGTATTTT. The chain has TRBV27 and TRBJ2-3; a possible D gene is TRBD2 (7 bases). The V gene's germline CDR1 is MNHEY and CDR2 SMNVEV (reference sequence). V lost 7 bases and J 8 bases, leaving 16 bases between the germline ends. The CDR3 length is 13 residues.

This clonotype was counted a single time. DNA of the CDR3: TGTGCCAGCAGCGTAGACAGGGCTTACGAGCAGTACTTC. Its translation: CASSVDRAYEQYF. The rearrangement links TRBV7-2 to TRBJ2-7; 7 bases map to TRBD1. The length of the CDR3 is 13 residues. With 5 bases clipped from V and 4 bases from J, the junction kept 5 bases outside the gene matches. From germline, CDR1 is SGHTA and CDR2 FQGNSA.

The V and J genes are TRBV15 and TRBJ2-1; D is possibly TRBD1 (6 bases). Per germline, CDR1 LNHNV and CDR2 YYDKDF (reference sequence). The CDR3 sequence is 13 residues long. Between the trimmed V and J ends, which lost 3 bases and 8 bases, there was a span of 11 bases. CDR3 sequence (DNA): TGTGCCACCAGCAGGGTTTGGGGGCATGAGCAGTTCTTC. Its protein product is CATSRVWGHEQFF.

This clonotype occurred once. The CDR3 DNA sequence: TGCGCCAGCAGTGAAAGGGGAATGAACACTGAAGCTTTCTTT. It specifies CASSERGMNTEAFF. The gene calls are TRBV10-2 and TRBJ1-1, with TRBD1 as a possible D gene (5 bases). Germline loops: CDR1 WSHSY, CDR2 SAAADI. The CDR3 has 14 residues. Trimming stripped 3 bases from V and 0 bases from J, with 8 bases between.

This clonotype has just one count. CDR3 coding DNA: TGTGCCTGGATAGACAGGTTGCCCACTGAAGCTTTCTTT. As protein: CAWIDRLPTEAFF. This chain links TRBV30 with TRBJ1-1; TRBD1 is a possible D gene (6 bases). The CDR3 extends over 13 amino acids. Trimming took off 4 bases at V and 4 bases at J, with 13 bases between the two ends. Per germline, CDR1 GTSNPN and CDR2 SVGIG (reference sequence).

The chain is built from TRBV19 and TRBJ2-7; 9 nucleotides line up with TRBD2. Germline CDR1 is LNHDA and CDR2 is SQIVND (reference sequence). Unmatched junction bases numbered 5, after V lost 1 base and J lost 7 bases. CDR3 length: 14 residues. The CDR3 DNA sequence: TGTGCCAGTAGTATAGGAGCGGGAGGTCAGGAGCAGTACTTC. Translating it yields CASSIGAGGQEQYF.

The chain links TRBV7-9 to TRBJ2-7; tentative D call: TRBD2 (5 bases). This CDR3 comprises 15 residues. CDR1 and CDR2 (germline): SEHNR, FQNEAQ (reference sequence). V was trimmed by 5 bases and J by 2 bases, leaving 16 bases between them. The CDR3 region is CASSHRGLEPYEQYF. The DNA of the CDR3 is TGTGCCAGCAGCCATCGCGGGTTGGAGCCCTACGAGCAGTACTTC.

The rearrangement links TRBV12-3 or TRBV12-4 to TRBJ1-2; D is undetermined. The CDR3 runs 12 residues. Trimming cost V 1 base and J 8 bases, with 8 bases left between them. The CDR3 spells CASSLDRGGYTF. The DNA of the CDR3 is TGTGCCAGCAGTTTAGACAGAGGGGGCTACACCTTC.

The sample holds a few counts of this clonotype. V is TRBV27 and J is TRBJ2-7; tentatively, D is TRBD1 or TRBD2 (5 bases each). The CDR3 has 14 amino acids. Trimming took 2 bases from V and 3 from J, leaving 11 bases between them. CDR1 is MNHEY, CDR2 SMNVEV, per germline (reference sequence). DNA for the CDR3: TGTGCCAGCAGTTTACGGGGCCAGAACTACGAGCAGTACTTC. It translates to CASSLRGQNYEQYF.

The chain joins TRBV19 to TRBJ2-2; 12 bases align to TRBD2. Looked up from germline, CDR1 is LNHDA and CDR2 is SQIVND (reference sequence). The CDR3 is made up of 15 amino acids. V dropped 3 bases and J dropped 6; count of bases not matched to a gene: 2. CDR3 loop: CASSITSGGPGELFF. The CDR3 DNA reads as TGTGCCAGTAGTATTACTAGCGGGGGGCCCGGGGAGCTGTTTTTT.